This TCR beta chain was sequenced in a study of blood T cells in healthy people across ages. Those donating, healthy Caucasian individuals from Russia, were aged about 6 to 100. For the second PCR, which ran for about 6 to 11 cycles, a sample-barcoded 5' primer and a J-beta primer mix were used. TCRdb recomputed calls from the 5' RACE reads with MiXCR, one row per CDR3 protein. In the table there are some 900,000 distinct CDR3 sequences, roughly 43% of which are singletons. This TCR came from a young man in good health. Sequencing input: blood.

The CDR3 sequence is CSVEPAGGEQFF. In DNA, the CDR3 is TGCAGCGTCGAGCCTGCGGGTGGTGAGCAGTTCTTC. The rearrangement uses TRBV29-1 and TRBJ2-1, with a possible D match to TRBD2 (5 bases). V lost 6 bases and J 9 bases, leaving 15 bases between the germline ends. CDR1 SQVTM and CDR2 ANQGSEA come from the germline V gene. The CDR3 runs 12 residues.